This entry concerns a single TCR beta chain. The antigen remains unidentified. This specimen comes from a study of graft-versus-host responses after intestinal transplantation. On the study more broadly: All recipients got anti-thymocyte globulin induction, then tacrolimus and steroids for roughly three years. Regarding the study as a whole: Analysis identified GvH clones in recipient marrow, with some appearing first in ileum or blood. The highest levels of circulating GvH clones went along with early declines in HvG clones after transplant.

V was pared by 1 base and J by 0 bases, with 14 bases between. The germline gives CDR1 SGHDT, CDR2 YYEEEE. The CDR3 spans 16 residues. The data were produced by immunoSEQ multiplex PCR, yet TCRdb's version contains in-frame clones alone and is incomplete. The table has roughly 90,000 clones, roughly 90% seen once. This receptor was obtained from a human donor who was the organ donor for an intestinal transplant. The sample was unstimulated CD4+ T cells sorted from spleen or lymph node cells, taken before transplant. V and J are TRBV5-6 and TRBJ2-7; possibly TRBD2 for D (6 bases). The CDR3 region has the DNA TGTGCCAGCAGCTTGCTCGGGGACTTCCCCTCCTACGAGCAGTACTTC. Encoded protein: CASSLLGDFPSYEQYF.